These 8 T cell receptor beta chains came from one sample sequenced in a study of blood T cell repertoires in COVID-19. TCRdb keeps only in-frame clones here, not all; method: immunoSEQ multiplex PCR. Here the sample spans around 200,000 clones, about 89% being singletons. The specimen sequenced was peripheral blood. The receptor set was obtained from a middle-aged man with acute or convalescent COVID-19.

This sequence joins TRBV11-3 and TRBJ2-2; 7 bases are a match to TRBD2. CDR1 and CDR2 (germline): SGHNT, YENEEA. This CDR3 is built from 14 residues. With 3 bases clipped from V and 4 bases from J, the junction kept 2 bases outside the gene matches. CDR3 loop: CASSFSGATGELFF. CDR3 sequence (DNA): TGTGCCAGCAGCTTCAGCGGGGCCACCGGGGAGCTGTTTTTT.

This rearrangement joins TRBV27 to TRBJ2-3; a possible D gene is TRBD1 (6 bases). This CDR3 region has 14 residues. Germline CDR1 and CDR2: MNHEY and SMNVEV (reference sequence). V shed 6 bases and J shed 4 bases, with 14 bases lying between them. CDR3 loop: CASRPGGAADTQYF. In nucleotides, the CDR3 is TGTGCCAGCAGACCTGGGGGCGCAGCAGATACGCAGTATTTT.

The J gene is TRBJ1-5, the V gene TRBV6-6; possible D gene TRBD1, 6 bases. The germline V gene encodes CDR1 MNHNY and CDR2 SVGAGI (reference sequence). CDR3 size: 20 residues. Trimming removed 6 bases at V and 5 bases at J, with 32 bases between. CDR3 nucleotides: TGTGCCAGCAGCCGGACGGGCGGTAGAAATCCGGGACACAAGGATCAGCCCCAGCATTTT. As protein: CASSRTGGRNPGHKDQPQHF.

In regard to this clone: The identical CDR3 is also encoded by other nucleotide sequences in the sample. This chain uses TRBV12-3 or TRBV12-4 with TRBJ1-2; 8 bases are a match to TRBD1. V shed 5 bases, J shed 8 bases, and the junction held 7 bases outside the gene matches. The CDR3 sequence is 13 residues long. The CDR3 region has the DNA TGTGCCAGCAGTCCCGGACAGGGAGGGGGCTACACCTTC. It encodes CASSPGQGGGYTF.

The V call is TRBV4-3, the J call TRBJ2-7; 7 positions match TRBD2. Losses at the gene ends were 1 base for V and 6 bases for J; bases not matched to a gene: 3. CDR1 and CDR2 from the germline V gene are LGHNA and YSLEER. CDR3 length equals 13 residues. The DNA of the CDR3 is TGCGCCAGCAGCCAAGTTGGGGAGGGCGAGCAGTACTTC. Translating gives CASSQVGEGEQYF.

The gene calls are TRBV9 and TRBJ2-1, with 9 nucleotides matching TRBD2. CDR3 length: 16 amino acids. The germline V gene encodes CDR1 SGDLS and CDR2 YYNGEE. Trimming took 3 bases from V and 0 from J; bases not matched to a gene: 4. The CDR3: CASSDSGGSSYNEQFF. CDR3 DNA sequence: TGTGCCAGCAGCGATAGCGGGGGTAGCTCCTACAATGAGCAGTTCTTC.

The rearrangement uses TRBV10-1 and TRBJ2-7; 7 nucleotides align to TRBD1. Germline CDR1 and CDR2: WNHNN and SYGVQD (reference sequence). CDR3 length equals 13 residues. J was trimmed by 2 bases and V by 2 bases; bases with no gene match: 0. The CDR3 protein is CASSEGQAYEQYF. CDR3 sequence (DNA): TGCGCCAGCAGTGAGGGACAGGCCTACGAGCAGTACTTC.

At least ten counts were recorded for this clone. This chain links TRBV11-2 with TRBJ2-3; 11 bases map to TRBD2. Germline V lookup: CDR1 SGHAT, CDR2 FQNNGV. CDR3 length equals 16 residues. V was pared by 5 bases and J by 0 bases, with 4 bases of the junction left unmatched. CDR3 nucleotides: TGTGCCAGCAGCCTGCTAGCGGGGGGTAGCACAGATACGCAGTATTTT. Protein: CASSLLAGGSTDTQYF.